One sample yielded the 6 T cell receptor beta chains listed below, sequenced in a study of OX40 agonist ivuxolimab in advanced cancers. The library was produced with the immunoSEQ multiplex PCR assay. Sourced from immuneACCESS, this table was stored by TCRdb with only in-frame sequences that have V and J called. A share of the clones is absent; for the studies checked, an unresolved V gene accounts for under half, and the remainder has no known explanation. The sample table records about 67,000 clones; 85% of these occur just once. Over 2% of the sample belongs to the ten largest clones. Sequenced here: CD4+ or CD8+ T cells sorted from blood, sampled in a trial of the OX40 agonist ivuxolimab. These receptors were obtained from an adult with an advanced solid tumor such as melanoma, head and neck, liver or kidney cancer.

The DNA of the CDR3 is TGTGCCAGCACATTAGCCGGTCAGCCCCAGCATTTT. Its protein is CASTLAGQPQHF. This sequence joins TRBV28 and TRBJ1-5, with D hard to call. The CDR3 extends over 12 amino acids. V lost 7 bases to trimming and J lost 6 bases, with 10 bases between them. The germline CDR1 and CDR2 sequences are MDHEN and SYDVKM. The full variable domain, completed using reference TRBV28 and TRBJ1-5, is DVKVTQSSRYLVKRTGEKVFLECVQDMDHENMFWYRQDPGLGLRLIYFSYDVKMKEKGDIPEGYSVSREKKERFSLILESASTNQTSMYLCASTLAGQPQHFGDGTRLSIL.

This chain connects TRBV28 to TRBJ2-7; tentative D call: TRBD2 (6 bases). CDR1 is MDHEN and CDR2 is SYDVKM in the germline V gene. Trimming removed 5 bases from V and 4 bases from J, with 18 bases in between. The CDR3 totals 15 residues. CDR3 sequence (DNA): TGTGCCAGCAGTCCCAGGACTACCTTAGGGTACGAGCAGTACTTC. Protein product: CASSPRTTLGYEQYF.

This chain uses TRBV7-9 with TRBJ2-7; D assignment may be TRBD1 or TRBD2 (5 bases each). The CDR3 has 15 residues. Germline lookup yields CDR1 SEHNR and CDR2 FQNEAQ (reference sequence). Trimming removed 3 bases from V and 4 bases from J, with 16 bases in between. In nucleotides, the CDR3 is TGTGCCAGCAGCTTTTCCCAGGGAGCAGTGTACGAGCAGTACTTC. The encoded protein is CASSFSQGAVYEQYF.

J is TRBJ2-1 and V is TRBV28; TRBD1 might be the D (5 bases). The V gene's germline CDR1 is MDHEN and CDR2 SYDVKM. With 11 bases removed from V and 5 bases from J, the gap between germline ends came to 16 bases. The CDR3 has 13 residues. The CDR3 here is CASSWGFNNEQFF. CDR3 nucleotide sequence: TGTGCCTCCTCCTGGGGCTTTAACAATGAGCAGTTCTTC.

This chain links TRBV18 with TRBJ1-2; a weak D match, TRBD1 (5 bases). CDR1 KGHSH and CDR2 LQKENI come from the germline V gene. The length of the CDR3 is 16 residues. V was trimmed by 0 bases and J by 3 bases, leaving 14 bases between them. The CDR3 nucleotides are TGTGCCAGCTCACCACCGCAGACAGTGGCCCACTATGGCTACACCTTC. Translating it yields CASSPPQTVAHYGYTF. Based on the CDR3 plus reference TRBV18 and TRBJ1-2, the full variable domain is NAGVMQNPRHLVRRRGQEARLRCSPMKGHSHVYWYRQLPEEGLKFMVYLQKENIIDESGMPKERFSAEFPKEGPSILRIQQVVRGDSAAYFCASSPPQTVAHYGYTFGSGTRLTVV.

The J gene is TRBJ2-3, the V gene TRBV27; 7 nucleotides line up with TRBD1. The CDR3 contains 13 residues. Germline values: CDR1 MNHEY, CDR2 SMNVEV (reference sequence). The V gene end was trimmed by 6 bases and the J gene end by 1 base; junction bases not matched to a gene: 1. The CDR3 reads CASRTGGTDTQYF. DNA of the CDR3: TGTGCCAGCAGAACAGGGGGCACAGATACGCAGTATTTT.